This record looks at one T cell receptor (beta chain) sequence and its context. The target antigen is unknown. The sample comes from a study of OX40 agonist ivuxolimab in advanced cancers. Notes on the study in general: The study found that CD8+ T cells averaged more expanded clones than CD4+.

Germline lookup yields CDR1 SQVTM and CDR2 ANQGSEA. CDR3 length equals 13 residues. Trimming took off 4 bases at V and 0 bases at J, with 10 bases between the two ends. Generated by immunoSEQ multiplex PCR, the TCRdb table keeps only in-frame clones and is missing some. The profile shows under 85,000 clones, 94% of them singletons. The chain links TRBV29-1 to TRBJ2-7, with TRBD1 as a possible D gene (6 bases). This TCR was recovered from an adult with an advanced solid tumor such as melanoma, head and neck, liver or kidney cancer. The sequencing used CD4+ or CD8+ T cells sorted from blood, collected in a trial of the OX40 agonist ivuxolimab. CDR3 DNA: TGCAGCGTTGTTCCGGACAGCTCCTACGAGCAGTACTTC. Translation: CSVVPDSSYEQYF.